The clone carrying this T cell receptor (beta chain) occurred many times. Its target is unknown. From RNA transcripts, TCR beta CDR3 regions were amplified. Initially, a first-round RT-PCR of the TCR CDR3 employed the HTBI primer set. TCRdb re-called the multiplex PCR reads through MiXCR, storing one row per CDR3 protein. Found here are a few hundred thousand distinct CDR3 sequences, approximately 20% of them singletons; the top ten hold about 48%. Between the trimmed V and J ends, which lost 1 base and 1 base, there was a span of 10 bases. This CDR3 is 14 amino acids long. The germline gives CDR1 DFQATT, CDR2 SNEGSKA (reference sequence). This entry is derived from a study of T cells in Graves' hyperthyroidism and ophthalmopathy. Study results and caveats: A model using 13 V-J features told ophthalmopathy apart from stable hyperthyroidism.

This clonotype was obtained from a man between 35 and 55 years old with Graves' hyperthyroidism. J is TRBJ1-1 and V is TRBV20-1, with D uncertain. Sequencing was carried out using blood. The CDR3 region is CSARVTIPNTEAFF. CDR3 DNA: TGCAGTGCTAGAGTTACGATACCGAACACTGAAGCTTTCTTT.